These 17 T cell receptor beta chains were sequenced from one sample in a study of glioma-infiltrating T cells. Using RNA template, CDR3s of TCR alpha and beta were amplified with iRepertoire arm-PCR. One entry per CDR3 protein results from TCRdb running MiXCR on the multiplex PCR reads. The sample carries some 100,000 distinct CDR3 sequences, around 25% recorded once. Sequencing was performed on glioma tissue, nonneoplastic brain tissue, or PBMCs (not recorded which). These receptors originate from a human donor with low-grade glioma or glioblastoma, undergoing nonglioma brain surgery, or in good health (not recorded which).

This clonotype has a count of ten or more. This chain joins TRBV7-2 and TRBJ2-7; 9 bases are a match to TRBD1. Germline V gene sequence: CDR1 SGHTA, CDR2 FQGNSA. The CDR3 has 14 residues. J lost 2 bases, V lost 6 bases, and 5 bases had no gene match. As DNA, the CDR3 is TGTGCCAGCAGTGCCGGACAGGGGCCCTACGAGCAGTACTTC. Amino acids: CASSAGQGPYEQYF.

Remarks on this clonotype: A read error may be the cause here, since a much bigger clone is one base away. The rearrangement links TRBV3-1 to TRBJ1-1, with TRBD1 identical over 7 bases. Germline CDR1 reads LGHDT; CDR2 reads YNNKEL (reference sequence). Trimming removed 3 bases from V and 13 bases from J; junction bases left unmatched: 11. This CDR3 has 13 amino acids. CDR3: CASSHPTGMRGFF. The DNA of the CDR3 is TGTGCCAGCAGCCATCCGACAGGGATGCGAGGTTTCTTT.

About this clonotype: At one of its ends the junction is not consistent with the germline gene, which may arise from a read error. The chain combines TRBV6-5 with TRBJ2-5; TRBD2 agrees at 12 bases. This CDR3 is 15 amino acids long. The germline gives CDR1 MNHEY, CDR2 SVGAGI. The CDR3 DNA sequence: TGTGCTAGCAGTTTCCGACTAGCGGGAGACAATGAGCAGTACTTC. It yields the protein CASSFRLAGDNEQYF.

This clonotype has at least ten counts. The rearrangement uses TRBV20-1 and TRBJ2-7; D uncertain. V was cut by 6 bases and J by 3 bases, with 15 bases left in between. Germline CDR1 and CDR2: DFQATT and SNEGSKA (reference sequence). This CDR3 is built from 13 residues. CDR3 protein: CSAPINRNYEQYF. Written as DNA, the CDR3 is TGCAGTGCACCCATCAACCGGAACTACGAGCAGTACTTC.

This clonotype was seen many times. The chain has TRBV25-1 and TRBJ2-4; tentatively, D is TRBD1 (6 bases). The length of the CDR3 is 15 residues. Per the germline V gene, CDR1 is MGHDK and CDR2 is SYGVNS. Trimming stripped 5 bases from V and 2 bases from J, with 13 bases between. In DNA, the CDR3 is TGTGCCAGCAGTACAGGGTTTGGGTCCAAAAACATTCAGTACTTC. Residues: CASSTGFGSKNIQYF.

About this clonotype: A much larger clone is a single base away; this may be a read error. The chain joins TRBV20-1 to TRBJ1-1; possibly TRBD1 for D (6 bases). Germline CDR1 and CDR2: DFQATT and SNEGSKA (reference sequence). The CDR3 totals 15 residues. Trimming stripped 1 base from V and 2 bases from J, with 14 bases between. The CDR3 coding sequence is TGCAGTGCTAGAGGGAGGGGGGCGCGAAACACTGAAGCTTTCTTT. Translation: CSARGRGARNTEAFF.

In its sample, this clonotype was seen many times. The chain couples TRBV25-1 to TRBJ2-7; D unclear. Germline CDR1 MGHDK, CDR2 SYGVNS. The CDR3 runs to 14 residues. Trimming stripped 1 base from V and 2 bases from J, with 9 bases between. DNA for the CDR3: TGTGCCAGCAGTGAATTCCCGGCAGCCTACGAGCAGTACTTC. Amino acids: CASSEFPAAYEQYF.

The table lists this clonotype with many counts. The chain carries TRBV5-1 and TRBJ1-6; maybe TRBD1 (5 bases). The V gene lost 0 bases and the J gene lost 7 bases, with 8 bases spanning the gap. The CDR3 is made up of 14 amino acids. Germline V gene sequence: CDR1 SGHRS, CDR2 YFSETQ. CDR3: CASSLGRDNSPLHF. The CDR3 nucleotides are TGCGCCAGCAGCTTGGGACGGGACAATTCACCCCTCCACTTT.

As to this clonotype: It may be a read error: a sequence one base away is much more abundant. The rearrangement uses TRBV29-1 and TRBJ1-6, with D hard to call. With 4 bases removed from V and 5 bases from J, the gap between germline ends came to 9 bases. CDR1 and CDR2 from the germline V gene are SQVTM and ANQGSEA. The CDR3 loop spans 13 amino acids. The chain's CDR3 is CSVGERDNSPLHF. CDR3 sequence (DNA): TGCAGCGTTGGCGAGAGGGATAATTCACCCCTCCACTTT.

The CDR3 coding sequence is TGTGCCAGCAGTTACTCTCCGGGTCCGAGACCCCTCCACTTT. As protein: CASSYSPGPRPLHF. The V call is TRBV6-5, the J call TRBJ1-6; D gene ambiguous. CDR1 is MNHEY, CDR2 SVGAGI, per germline. Trimming took off 0 bases at V and 12 bases at J, with 12 bases between the two ends. The CDR3 length is 14 residues.

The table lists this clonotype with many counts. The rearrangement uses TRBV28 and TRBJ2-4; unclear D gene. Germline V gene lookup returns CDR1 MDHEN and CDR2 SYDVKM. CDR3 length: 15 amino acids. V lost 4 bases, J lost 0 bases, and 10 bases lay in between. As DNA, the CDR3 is TGTGCCAGCAGTTCGGCCAAACCAGCCAAAAACATTCAGTACTTC. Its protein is CASSSAKPAKNIQYF.

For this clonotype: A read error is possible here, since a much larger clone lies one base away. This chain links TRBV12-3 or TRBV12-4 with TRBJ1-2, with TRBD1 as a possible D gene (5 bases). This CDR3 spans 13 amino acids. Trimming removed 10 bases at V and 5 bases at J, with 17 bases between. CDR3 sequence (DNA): TGTGCCACCCAGCGACGGGGGAGTTATGGCTACACCTTC. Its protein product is CATQRRGSYGYTF.

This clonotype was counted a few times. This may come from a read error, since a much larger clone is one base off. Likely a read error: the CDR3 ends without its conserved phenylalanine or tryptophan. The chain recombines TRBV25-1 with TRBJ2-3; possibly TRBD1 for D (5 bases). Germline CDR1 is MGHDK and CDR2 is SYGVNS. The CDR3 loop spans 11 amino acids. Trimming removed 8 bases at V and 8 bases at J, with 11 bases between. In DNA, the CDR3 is TGTGCCAGCTACCAGGGAAGTACGCAGTATCTT. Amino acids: CASYQGSTQYL.

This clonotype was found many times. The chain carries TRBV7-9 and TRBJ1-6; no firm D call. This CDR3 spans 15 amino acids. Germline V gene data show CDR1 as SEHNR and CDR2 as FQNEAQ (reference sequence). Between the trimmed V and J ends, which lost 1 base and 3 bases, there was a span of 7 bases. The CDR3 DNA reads TGTGCCAGCAGCTTAGGGGATCTCTATAATTCACCCCTCCACTTT. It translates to CASSLGDLYNSPLHF.

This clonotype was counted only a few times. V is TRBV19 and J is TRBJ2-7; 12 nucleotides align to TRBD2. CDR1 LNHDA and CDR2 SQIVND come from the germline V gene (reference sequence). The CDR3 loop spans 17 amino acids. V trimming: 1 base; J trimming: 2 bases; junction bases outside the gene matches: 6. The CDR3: CASSIGYRTSGAYEQYF. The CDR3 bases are TGTGCCAGTAGTATAGGTTATCGGACTAGCGGGGCCTACGAGCAGTACTTC.

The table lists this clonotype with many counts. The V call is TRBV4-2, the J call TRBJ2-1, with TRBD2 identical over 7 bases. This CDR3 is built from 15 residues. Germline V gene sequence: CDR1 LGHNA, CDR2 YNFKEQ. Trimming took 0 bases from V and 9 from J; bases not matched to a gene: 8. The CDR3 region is CASSQEASGNSEQFF. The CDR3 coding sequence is TGTGCCAGCAGCCAAGAGGCAAGCGGGAACAGTGAGCAGTTCTTC.

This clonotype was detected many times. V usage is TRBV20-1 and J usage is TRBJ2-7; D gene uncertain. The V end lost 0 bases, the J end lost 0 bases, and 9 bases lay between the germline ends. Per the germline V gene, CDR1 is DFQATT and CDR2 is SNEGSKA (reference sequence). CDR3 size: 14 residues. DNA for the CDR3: TGCAGTGCTAGAGAGGGGATGATCTCCTACGAGCAGTACTTC. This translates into CSAREGMISYEQYF.